The sequence of this TCR beta chain was determined in a study of lymphopenia after photon versus proton radiotherapy. CDR3 length equals 15 residues. The germline V and J ends were trimmed by 2 bases and 5 bases, with 15 bases remaining between them. Looked up from germline, CDR1 is MNHNY and CDR2 is SVGAGI (reference sequence). Method: immunoSEQ multiplex PCR; TCRdb's copy keeps in-frame clones and lacks some. This sample has roughly 30,000 clones; around 90% occur once, and the top ten carry around 46%. V and J are TRBV6-6 and TRBJ1-1; D gene uncertain. The receptor was derived from a woman between 55 and 75 years old with cholangiocarcinoma. Some clones in this sample may be carry-over from other donors' samples. The material was peripheral blood, obtained from a patient treated with proton-based radiotherapy. For the CDR3, the DNA is TGTGCCAGCAGTTACGAGGCAGGAAGAGGTACTGAAGCTTTCTTT. The encoded protein is CASSYEAGRGTEAFF.